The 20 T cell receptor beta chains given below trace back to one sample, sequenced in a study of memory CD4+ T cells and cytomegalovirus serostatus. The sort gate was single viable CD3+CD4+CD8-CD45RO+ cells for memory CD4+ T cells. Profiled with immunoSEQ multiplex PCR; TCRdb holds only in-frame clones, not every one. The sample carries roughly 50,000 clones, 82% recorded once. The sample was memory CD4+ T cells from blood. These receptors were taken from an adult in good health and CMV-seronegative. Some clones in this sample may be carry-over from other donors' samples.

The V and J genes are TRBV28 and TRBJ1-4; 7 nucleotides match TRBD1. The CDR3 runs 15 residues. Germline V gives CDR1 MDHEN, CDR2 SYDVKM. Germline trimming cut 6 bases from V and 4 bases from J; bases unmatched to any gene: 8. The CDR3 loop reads CASRAPGQLNEKLFF. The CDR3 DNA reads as TGTGCCAGCAGGGCACCGGGACAGCTTAATGAAAAACTGTTTTTT.

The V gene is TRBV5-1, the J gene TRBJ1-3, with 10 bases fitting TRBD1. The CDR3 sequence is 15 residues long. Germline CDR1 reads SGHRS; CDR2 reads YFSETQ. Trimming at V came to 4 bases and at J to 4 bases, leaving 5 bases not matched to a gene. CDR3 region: CASSQGTGAGNTIYF. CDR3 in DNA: TGCGCCAGCAGCCAAGGGACAGGGGCAGGAAACACCATATATTTT.

CDR3 sequence: CASSLGLAGGNEQFF. CDR3 nucleotide sequence: TGCGCCAGCAGCCTTGGACTAGCGGGAGGCAATGAGCAGTTCTTC. This chain connects TRBV5-1 to TRBJ2-1, with TRBD2 matching 14 bases. With V trimmed by 4 bases and J by 6 bases, 3 bases remained unmatched. This CDR3 is 15 amino acids long. From germline, CDR1 is SGHRS and CDR2 YFSETQ.

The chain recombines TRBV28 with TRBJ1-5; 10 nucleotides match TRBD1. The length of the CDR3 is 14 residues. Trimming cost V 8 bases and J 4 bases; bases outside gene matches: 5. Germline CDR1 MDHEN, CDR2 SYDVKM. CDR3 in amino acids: CASADRGPNQPQHF. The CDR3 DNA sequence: TGTGCCAGCGCAGACAGGGGGCCTAATCAGCCCCAGCATTTT.

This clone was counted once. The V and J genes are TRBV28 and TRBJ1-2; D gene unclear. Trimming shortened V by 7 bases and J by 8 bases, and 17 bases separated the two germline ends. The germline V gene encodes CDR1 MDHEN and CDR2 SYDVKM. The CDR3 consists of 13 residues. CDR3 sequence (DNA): TGTGCCAGCAATCCGGGGTCTCGTCGAGGCTACACCTTC. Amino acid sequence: CASNPGSRRGYTF.

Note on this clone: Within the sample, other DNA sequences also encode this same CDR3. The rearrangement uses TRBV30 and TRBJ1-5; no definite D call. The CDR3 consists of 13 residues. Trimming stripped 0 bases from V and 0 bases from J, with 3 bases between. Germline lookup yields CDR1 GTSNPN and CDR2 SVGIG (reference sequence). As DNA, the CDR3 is TGTGCCTGGAGTGTAGATAGCAATCAGCCCCAGCATTTT. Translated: CAWSVDSNQPQHF.

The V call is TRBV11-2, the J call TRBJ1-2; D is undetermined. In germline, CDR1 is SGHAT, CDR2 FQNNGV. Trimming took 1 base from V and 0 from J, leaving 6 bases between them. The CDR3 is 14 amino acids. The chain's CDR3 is CASSLGSANYGYTF. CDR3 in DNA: TGTGCCAGCAGCTTAGGGTCGGCTAACTATGGCTACACCTTC.

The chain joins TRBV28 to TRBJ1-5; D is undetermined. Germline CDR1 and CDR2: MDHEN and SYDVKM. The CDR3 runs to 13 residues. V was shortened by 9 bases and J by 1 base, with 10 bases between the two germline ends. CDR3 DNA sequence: TGTGCCAGTGGGGTCACCAGCAATCAGCCCCAGCATTTT. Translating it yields CASGVTSNQPQHF.

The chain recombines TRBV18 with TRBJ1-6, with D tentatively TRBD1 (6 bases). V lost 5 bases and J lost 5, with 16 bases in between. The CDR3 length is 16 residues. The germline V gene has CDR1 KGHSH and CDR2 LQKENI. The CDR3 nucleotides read TGTGCCAGCTCAGAGACCGGCCAGGGGAATAATTCACCCCTCCACTTT. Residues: CASSETGQGNNSPLHF.

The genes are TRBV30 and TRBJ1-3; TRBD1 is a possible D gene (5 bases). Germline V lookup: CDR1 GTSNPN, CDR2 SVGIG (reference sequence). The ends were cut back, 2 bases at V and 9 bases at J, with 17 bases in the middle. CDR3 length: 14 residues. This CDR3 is CAWSSEAGSRTIYF. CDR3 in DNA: TGTGCCTGGAGTTCAGAGGCAGGGTCGCGCACCATATATTTT.

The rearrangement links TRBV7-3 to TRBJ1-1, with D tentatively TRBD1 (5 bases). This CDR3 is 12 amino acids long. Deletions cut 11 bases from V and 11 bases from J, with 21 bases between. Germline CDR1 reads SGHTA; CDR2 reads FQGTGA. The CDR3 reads CAGTPQESKAFF. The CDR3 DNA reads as TGTGCCGGAACTCCACAGGAGTCAAAGGCTTTCTTT.

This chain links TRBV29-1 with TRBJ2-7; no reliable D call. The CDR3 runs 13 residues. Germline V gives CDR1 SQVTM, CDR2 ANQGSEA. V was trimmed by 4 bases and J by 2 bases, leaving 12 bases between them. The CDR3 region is CSVVPGTTYEQYF. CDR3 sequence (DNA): TGCAGCGTTGTCCCAGGTACCACCTACGAGCAGTACTTC.

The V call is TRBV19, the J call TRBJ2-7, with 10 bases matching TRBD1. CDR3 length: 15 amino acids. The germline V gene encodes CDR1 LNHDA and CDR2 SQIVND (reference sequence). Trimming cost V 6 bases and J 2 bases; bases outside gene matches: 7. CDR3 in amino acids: CASSRPGQGTYEQYF. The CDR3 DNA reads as TGTGCCAGTAGCCGCCCGGGACAGGGGACCTACGAGCAGTACTTC.

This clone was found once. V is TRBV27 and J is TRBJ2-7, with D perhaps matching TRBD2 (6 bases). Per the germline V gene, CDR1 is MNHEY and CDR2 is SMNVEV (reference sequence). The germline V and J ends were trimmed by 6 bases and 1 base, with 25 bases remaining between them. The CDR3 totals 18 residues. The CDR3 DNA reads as TGTGCCAGCAGCCCACGCCCCCCGGGCGGGGTAGGGTCCTACGAGCAGTACTTC. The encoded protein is CASSPRPPGGVGSYEQYF.

CDR3 sequence: CSGTGHLNTEAFF. The CDR3 DNA sequence: TGCAGCGGAACGGGACACCTAAACACTGAAGCTTTCTTT. The V call is TRBV29-1, the J call TRBJ1-1; a possible D gene is TRBD1 (6 bases). The CDR3 contains 13 residues. V was cut by 7 bases and J by 2 bases, with 14 bases left in between. Germline loops: CDR1 SQVTM, CDR2 ANQGSEA.

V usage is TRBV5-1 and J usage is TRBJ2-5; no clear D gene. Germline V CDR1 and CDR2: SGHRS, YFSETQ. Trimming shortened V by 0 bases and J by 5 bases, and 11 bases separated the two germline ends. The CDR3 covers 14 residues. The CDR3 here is CASSLAVRSETQYF. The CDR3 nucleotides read TGCGCCAGCAGCTTGGCCGTCAGGTCGGAGACCCAGTACTTC.

CDR3 protein: CASSQESSGRYNEQFF. The CDR3 bases are TGTGCCAGCAGCCAAGAATCCTCCGGGAGATACAATGAGCAGTTCTTC. The J gene is TRBJ2-1, the V gene TRBV4-2; TRBD2 might be the D (6 bases). Germline CDR1 reads LGHNA; CDR2 reads YNFKEQ. This CDR3 comprises 16 residues. The V gene lost 0 bases and the J gene lost 4 bases, with 13 bases spanning the gap.

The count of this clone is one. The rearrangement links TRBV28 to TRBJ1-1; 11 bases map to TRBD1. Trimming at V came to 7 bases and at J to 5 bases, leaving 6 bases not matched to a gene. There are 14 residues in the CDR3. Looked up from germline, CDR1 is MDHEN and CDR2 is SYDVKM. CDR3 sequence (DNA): TGTGCCAGCACCCGGGACAGGGGGGGAACTGAAGCTTTCTTT. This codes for CASTRDRGGTEAFF.

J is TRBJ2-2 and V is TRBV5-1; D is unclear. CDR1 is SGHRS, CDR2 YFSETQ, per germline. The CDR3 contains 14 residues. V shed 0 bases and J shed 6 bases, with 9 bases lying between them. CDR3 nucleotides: TGCGCCAGCAGCTTGGATAGTGCGCCCGGGGAGCTGTTTTTT. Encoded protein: CASSLDSAPGELFF.

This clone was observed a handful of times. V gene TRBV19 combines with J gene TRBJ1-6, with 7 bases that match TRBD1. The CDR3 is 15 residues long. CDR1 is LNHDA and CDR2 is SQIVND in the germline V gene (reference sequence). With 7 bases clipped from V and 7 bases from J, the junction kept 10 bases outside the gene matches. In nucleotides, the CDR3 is TGTGCCAGTAACCCTCCGGGACAGCTCAATTCACCCCTCCACTTT. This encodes CASNPPGQLNSPLHF. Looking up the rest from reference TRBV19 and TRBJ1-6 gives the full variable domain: DGGITQSPKYLFRKEGQNVTLSCEQNLNHDAMYWYRQDPGQGLRLIYYSQIVNDFQKGDIAEGYSVSREKKESFPLTVTSAQKNPTAFYLCASNPPGQLNSPLHFGNGTRLTVT.